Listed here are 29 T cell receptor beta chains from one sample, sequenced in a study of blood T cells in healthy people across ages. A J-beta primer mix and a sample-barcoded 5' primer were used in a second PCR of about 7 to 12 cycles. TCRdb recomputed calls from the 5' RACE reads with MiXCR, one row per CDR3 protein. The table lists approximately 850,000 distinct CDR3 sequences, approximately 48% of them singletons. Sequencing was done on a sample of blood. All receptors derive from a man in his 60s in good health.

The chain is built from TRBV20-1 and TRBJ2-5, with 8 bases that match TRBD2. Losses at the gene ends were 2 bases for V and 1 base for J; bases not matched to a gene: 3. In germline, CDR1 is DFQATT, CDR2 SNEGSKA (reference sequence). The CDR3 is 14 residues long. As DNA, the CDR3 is TGCAGTGCTAGACTAGCGGGTATCCAAGAGACCCAGTACTTC. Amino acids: CSARLAGIQETQYF.

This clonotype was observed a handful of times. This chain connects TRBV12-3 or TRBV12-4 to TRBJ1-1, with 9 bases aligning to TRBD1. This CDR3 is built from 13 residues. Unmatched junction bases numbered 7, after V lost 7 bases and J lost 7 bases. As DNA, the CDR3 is TGTGCCAGCACCCTGGGGACAGGGAGTGAAGCTTTCTTT. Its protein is CASTLGTGSEAFF.

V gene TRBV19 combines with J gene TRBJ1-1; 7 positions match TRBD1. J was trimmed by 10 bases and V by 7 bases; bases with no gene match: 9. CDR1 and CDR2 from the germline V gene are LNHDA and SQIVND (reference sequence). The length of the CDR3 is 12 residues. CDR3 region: CASKGATGSAFF. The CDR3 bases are TGTGCCAGTAAGGGGGCGACAGGTTCAGCTTTCTTT. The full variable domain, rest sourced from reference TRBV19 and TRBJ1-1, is DGGITQSPKYLFRKEGQNVTLSCEQNLNHDAMYWYRQDPGQGLRLIYYSQIVNDFQKGDIAEGYSVSREKKESFPLTVTSAQKNPTAFYLCASKGATGSAFFGQGTRLTVV.

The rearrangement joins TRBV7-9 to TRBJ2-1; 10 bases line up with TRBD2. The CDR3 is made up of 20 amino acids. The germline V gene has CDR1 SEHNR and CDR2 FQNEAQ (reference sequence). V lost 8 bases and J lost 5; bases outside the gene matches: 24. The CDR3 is CASLMSHGSGGFVGNNEQFF. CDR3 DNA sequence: TGTGCCAGCCTCATGTCCCATGGTAGCGGGGGGTTCGTAGGAAACAATGAGCAGTTCTTC.

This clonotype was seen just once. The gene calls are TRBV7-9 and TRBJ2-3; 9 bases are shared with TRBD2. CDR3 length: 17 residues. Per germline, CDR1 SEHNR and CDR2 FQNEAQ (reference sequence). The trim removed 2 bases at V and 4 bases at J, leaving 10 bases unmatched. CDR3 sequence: CASSLSDVAGVADTQYF. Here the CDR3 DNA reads TGTGCCAGCAGCTTAAGTGACGTAGCGGGGGTTGCAGATACGCAGTATTTT.

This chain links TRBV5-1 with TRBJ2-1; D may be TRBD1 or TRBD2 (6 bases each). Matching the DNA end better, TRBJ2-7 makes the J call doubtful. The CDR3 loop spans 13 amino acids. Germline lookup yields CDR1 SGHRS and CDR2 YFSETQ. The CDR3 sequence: CASTVGGHNEQYF. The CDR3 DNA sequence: TGCGCCAGCACTGTAGGGGGGCACAATGAGCAGTACTTC.

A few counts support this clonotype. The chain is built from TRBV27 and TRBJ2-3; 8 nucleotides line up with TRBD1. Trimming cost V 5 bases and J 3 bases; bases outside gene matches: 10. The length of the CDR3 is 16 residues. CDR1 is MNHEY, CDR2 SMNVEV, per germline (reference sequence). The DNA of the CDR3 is TGTGCCAGCAGTGTTACAGGGGGTTCGAGGACAGATACGCAGTATTTT. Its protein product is CASSVTGGSRTDTQYF.

The chain's CDR3 is CSAYTGYTEAFF. CDR3 bases: TGCAGTGCTTATACAGGGTACACTGAAGCTTTCTTT. The chain has TRBV20-1 and TRBJ1-1; a possible D gene is TRBD1 (6 bases). V was shortened by 5 bases and J by 3 bases, with 10 bases between the two germline ends. The CDR3 covers 12 residues. Germline-derived CDR1 and CDR2 are DFQATT and SNEGSKA (reference sequence).

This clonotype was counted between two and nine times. The CDR3 loop is CASSQDPGGNYNEQFF. CDR3 nucleotide sequence: TGTGCCAGCAGCCAAGATCCGGGGGGCAACTACAATGAGCAGTTCTTC. The chain recombines TRBV4-2 with TRBJ2-1, with D possibly matching TRBD2 (7 bases). The V end was cut by 0 bases, the J end by 3 bases, with 12 bases between. The CDR3 extends over 16 amino acids. Germline lookup yields CDR1 LGHNA and CDR2 YNFKEQ.

CDR3 sequence (DNA): TGTGCCAGCAGTGTGGGCCGGGGGGCTCAGCCCCAGCATTTT. It encodes CASSVGRGAQPQHF. The rearrangement links TRBV6-1 to TRBJ1-5, with D possibly being TRBD1 (6 bases). This CDR3 region has 14 residues. Germline V gene sequence: CDR1 MNHNS, CDR2 SASEGT. V lost 4 bases to trimming and J lost 6 bases, with 13 bases between them.

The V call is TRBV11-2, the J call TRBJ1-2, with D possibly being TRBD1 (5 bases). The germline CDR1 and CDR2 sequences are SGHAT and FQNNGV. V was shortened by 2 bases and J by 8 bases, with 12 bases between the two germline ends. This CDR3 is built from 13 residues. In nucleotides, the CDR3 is TGTGCCAGCAGCTTAAATAGGGGTCCCGGCTACACCTTC. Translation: CASSLNRGPGYTF.

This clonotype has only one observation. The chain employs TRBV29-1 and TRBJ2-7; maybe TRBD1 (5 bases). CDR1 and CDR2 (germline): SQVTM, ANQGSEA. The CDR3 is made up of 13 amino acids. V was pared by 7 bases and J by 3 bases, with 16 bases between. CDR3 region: CSAGDSTHYEQYF. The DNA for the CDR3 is TGCAGCGCCGGAGACAGCACTCACTACGAGCAGTACTTC.

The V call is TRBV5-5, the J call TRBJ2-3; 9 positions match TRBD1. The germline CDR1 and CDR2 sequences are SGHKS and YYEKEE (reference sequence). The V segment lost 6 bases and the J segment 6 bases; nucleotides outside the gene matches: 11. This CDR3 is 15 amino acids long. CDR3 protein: CASTSGDRVRDTQYF. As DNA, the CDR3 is TGTGCCAGCACCTCGGGGGACAGGGTCAGGGATACGCAGTATTTT.

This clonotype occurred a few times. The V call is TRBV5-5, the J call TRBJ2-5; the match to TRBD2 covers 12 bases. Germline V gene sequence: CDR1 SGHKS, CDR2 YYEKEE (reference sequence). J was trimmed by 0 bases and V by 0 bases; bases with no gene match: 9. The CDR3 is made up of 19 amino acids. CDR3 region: CASSLGLLTSGGNQETQYF. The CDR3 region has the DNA TGTGCCAGCAGCTTGGGTCTCCTTACTAGCGGGGGGAACCAAGAGACCCAGTACTTC.

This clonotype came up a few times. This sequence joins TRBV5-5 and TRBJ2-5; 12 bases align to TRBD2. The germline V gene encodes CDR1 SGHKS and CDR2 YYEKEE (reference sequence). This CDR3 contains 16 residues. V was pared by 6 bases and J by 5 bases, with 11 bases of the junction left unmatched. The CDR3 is CASIPLAGGPTETQYF. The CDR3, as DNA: TGTGCCAGCATCCCCCTAGCGGGGGGGCCGACCGAGACCCAGTACTTC.

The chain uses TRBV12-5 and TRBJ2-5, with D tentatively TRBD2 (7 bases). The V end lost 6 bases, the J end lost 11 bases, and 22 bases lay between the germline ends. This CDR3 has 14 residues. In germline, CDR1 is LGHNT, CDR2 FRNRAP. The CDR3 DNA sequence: TGTGCTAGTGGGGAGGGGGGGGCGCGGAATGAGCAGTACTTC. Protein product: CASGEGGARNEQYF.

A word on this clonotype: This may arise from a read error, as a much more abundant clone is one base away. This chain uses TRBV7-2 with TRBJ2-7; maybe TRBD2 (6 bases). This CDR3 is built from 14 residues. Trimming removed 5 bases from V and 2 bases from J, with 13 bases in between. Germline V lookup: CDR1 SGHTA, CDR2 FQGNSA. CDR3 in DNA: TGTGCCAGCAGCAATCCAGCGGGTACCTACGAGCAGTACTTC. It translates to CASSNPAGTYEQYF.

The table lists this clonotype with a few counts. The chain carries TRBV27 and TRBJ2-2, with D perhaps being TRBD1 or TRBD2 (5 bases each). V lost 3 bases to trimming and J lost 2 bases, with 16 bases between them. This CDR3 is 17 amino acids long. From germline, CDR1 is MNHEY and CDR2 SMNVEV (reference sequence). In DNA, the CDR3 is TGTGCCAGCAGTTTCGGGATAGGGCAGGGAAACACCGGGGAGCTGTTTTTT. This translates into CASSFGIGQGNTGELFF.

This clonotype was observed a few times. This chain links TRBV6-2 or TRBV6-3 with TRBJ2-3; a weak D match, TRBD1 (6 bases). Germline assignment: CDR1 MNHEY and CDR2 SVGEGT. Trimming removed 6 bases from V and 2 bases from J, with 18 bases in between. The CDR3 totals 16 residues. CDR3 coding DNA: TGTGCCAGCAGCCCCTCAGTGGGACAACCCACAGATACGCAGTATTTT. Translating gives CASSPSVGQPTDTQYF.

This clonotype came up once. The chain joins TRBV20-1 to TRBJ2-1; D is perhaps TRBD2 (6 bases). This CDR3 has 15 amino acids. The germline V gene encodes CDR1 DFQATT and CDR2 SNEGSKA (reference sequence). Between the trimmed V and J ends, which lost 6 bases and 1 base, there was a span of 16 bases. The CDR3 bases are TGCAGTGCGCCCGGGACTGCGGTTTCCTACAATGAGCAGTTCTTC. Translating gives CSAPGTAVSYNEQFF.

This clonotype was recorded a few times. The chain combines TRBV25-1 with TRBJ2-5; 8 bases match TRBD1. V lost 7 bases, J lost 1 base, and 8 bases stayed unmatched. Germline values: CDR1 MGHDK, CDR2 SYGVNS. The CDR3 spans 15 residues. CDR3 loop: CASTITGGPQETQYF. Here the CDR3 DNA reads TGTGCCAGCACAATAACAGGGGGACCCCAAGAGACCCAGTACTTC. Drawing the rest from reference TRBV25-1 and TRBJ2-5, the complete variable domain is EADIYQTPRYLVIGTGKKITLECSQTMGHDKMYWYQQDPGMELHLIHYSYGVNSTEKGDLSSESTVSRIRTEHFPLTLESARPSHTSQYLCASTITGGPQETQYFGPGTRLLVL.

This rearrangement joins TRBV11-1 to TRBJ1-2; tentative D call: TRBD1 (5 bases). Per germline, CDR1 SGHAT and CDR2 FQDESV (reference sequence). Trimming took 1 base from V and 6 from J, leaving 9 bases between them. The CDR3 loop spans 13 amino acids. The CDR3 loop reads CASSLGQQDGYTF. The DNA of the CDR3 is TGTGCCAGCAGCTTAGGACAGCAGGATGGCTACACCTTC. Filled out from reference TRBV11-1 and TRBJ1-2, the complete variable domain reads EAEVAQSPRYKITEKSQAVAFWCDPISGHATLYWYRQILGQGPELLVQFQDESVVDDSQLPKDRFSAERLKGVDSTLKIQPAELGDSAMYLCASSLGQQDGYTFGSGTRLTVV.

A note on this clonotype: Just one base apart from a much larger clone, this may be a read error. CDR3 DNA sequence: TGTGCCAGCAGTTCGGGACGAGTGGGTCAAGAGACCCAGTACTTC. It specifies CASSSGRVGQETQYF. The rearrangement joins TRBV27 to TRBJ2-5; D may correspond to TRBD1 or TRBD2 (5 bases each). This CDR3 spans 15 amino acids. Trimming took off 4 bases at V and 2 bases at J, with 14 bases between the two ends. Germline CDR1 reads MNHEY; CDR2 reads SMNVEV (reference sequence).

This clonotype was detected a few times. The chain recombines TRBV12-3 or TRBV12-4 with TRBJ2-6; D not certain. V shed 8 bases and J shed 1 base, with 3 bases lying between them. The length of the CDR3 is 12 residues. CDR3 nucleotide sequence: TGTGCCAGCGAGTCTGGGGCCAACGTCCTGACTTTC. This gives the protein CASESGANVLTF.

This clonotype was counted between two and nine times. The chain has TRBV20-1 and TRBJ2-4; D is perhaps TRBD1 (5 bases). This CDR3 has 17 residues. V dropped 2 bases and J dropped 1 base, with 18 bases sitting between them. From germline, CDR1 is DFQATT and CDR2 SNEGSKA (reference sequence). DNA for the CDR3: TGCAGTGCTAGACAGGGCATCCGAAACAGTGCCAAAAACATTCAGTACTTC. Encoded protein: CSARQGIRNSAKNIQYF.

CDR3 residues: CASSLRDSYYEQYF. CDR3 DNA sequence: TGTGCCAGCAGTCTCCGGGACTCCTACTACGAGCAGTACTTC. This chain links TRBV27 with TRBJ2-7; a possible D gene is TRBD2 (6 bases). The CDR3 is made up of 14 amino acids. V lost 5 bases to trimming and J lost 3 bases, with 14 bases between them. Germline V lookup: CDR1 MNHEY, CDR2 SMNVEV (reference sequence).

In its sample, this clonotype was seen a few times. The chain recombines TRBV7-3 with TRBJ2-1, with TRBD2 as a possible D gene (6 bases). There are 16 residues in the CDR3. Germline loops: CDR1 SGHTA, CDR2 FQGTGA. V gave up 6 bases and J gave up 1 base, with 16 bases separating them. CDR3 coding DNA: TGTGCCAGCAGTGATCAGCCCGGGGGATCCTACAATGAGCAGTTCTTC. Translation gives CASSDQPGGSYNEQFF.

The CDR3 coding sequence is TGCGCCAGCAGCCAAGGCTCAGGCCGTTCGGAGACCCAGTTCTTC. Its translation: CASSQGSGRSETQFF. The chain has TRBV4-3 and TRBJ2-1; D remains ambiguous. V was pared by 1 base and J by 13 bases, with 20 bases between. Germline values: CDR1 LGHNA, CDR2 YSLEER. The CDR3 is 15 amino acids.

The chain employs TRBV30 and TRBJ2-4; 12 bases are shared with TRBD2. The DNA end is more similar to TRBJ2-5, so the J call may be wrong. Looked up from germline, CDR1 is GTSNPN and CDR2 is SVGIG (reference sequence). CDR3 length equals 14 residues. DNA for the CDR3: TGTGCCTGGGAACTAGCGGGGGGCGGAGAGACCCAGTACTTC. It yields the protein CAWELAGGGETQYF.